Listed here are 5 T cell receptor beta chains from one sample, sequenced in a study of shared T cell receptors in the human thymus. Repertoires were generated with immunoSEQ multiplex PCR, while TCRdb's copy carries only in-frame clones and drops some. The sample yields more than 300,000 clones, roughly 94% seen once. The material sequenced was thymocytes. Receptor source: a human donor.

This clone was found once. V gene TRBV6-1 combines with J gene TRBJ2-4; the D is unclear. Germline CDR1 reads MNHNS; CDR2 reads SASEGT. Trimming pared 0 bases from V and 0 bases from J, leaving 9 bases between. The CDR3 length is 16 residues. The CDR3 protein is CASSEAFARAKNIQYF. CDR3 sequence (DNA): TGTGCCAGCAGTGAAGCTTTCGCCCGAGCCAAAAACATTCAGTACTTC.

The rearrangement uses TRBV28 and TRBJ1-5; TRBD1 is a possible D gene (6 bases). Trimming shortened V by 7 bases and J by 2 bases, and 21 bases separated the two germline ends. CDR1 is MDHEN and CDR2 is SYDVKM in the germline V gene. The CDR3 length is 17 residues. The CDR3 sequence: CASITYPPGEGNQPQHF. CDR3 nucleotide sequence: TGTGCCAGCATCACTTATCCGCCAGGGGAGGGCAATCAGCCCCAGCATTTT.

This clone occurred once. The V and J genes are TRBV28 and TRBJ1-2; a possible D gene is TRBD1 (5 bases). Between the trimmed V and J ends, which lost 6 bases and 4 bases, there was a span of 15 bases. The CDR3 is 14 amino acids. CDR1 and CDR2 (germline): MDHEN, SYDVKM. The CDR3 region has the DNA TGTGCCAGCAGCCTTACAGGTATCCTCTATGGCTACACCTTC. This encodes CASSLTGILYGYTF.

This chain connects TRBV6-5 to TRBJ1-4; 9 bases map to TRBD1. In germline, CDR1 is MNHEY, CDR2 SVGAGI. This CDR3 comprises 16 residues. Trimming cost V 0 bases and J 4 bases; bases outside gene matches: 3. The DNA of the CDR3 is TGTGCCAGCAGTTACTCCGGGACAGGGAATAATGAAAAACTGTTTTTT. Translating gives CASSYSGTGNNEKLFF.

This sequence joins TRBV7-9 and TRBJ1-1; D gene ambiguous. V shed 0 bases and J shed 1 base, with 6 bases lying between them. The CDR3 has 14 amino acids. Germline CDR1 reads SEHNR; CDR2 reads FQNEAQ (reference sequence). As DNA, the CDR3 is TGTGCCAGCAGCTTAGCGCCAGGGAACACTGAAGCTTTCTTT. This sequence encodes CASSLAPGNTEAFF.